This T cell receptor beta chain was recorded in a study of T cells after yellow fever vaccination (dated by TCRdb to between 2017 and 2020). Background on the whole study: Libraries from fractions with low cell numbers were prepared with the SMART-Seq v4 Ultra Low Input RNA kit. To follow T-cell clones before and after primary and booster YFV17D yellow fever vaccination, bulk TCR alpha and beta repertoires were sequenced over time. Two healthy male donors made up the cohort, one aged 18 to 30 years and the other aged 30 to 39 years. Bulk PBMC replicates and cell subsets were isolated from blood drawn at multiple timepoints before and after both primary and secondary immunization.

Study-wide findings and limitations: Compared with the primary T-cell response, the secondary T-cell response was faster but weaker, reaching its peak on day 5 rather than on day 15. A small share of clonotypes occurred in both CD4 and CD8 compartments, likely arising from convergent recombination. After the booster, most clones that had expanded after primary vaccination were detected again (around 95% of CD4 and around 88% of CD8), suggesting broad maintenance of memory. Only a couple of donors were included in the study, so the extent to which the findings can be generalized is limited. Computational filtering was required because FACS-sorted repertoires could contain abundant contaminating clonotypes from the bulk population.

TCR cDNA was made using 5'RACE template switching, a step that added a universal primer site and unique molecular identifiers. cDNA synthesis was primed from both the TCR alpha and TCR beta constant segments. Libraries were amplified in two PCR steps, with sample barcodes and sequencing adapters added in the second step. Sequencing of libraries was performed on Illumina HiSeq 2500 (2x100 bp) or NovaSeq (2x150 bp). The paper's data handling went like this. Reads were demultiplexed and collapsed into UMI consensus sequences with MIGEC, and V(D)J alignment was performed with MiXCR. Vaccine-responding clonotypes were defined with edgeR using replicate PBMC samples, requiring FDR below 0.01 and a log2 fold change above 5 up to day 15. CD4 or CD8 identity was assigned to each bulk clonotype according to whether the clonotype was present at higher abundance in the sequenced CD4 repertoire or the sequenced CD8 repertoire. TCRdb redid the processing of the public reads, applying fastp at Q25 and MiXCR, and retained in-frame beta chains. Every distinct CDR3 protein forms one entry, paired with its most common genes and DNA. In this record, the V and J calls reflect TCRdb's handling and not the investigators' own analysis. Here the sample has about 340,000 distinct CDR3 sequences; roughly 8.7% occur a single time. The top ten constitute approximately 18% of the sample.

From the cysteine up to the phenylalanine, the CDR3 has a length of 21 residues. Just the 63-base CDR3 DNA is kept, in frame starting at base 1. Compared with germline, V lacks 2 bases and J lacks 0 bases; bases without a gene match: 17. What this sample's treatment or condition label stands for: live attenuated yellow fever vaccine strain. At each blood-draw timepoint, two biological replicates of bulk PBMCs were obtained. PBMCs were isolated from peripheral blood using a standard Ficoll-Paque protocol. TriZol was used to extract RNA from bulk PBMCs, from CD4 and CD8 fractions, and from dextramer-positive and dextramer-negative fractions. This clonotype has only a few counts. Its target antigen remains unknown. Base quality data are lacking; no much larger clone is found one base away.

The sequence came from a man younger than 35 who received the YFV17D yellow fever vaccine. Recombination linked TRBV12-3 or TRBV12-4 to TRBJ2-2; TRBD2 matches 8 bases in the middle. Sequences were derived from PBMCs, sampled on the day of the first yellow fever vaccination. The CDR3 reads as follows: CASSLRPRLATLLPNTGELFF. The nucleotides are TGTGCCAGCAGTTTAAGACCGAGACTAGCGACCTTACTTCCGAACACCGGGGAGCTGTTTTTT.